Each of the 30 T cell receptor beta chains below was sequenced from the same sample in a study of glioma-infiltrating T cells after dendritic cell vaccination. Clones were sequenced by immunoSEQ multiplex PCR, and TCRdb holds only the in-frame ones, with some missing. This table has tens of thousands of clones, around 79% appearing once. The source was blood, collected before dendritic cell vaccination. Source of these receptors: a human donor with glioblastoma.

As to this clone: Other DNA sequences from this sample encode an identical CDR3 as well. The rearrangement joins TRBV7-9 to TRBJ1-3; D gene unclear. The CDR3 has 13 amino acids. Germline V gives CDR1 SEHNR, CDR2 FQNEAQ (reference sequence). Trimming removed 5 bases from V and 3 bases from J, with 8 bases in between. The CDR3 is CASSPGGGNTIYF. The DNA for the CDR3 is TGTGCCAGCAGCCCGGGAGGTGGAAACACCATATATTTT.

V gene TRBV4-1 combines with J gene TRBJ2-4; TRBD1 aligns across 9 bases. The CDR3 contains 15 residues. The germline CDR1 and CDR2 sequences are MGHRA and YSYEKL. The V and J ends lost 2 bases and 8 bases, in that order; junction bases with no gene match: 7. The DNA for the CDR3 is TGCGCCAGCAGCCAAATAGGGACAGGGTACGACATTCAGTACTTC. It codes for CASSQIGTGYDIQYF.

The CDR3, as DNA: TGCGCCAGCAGTTTAATGGCGGAAGGCACTGAAGCTTTCTTT. Protein: CASSLMAEGTEAFF. The chain recombines TRBV4-1 with TRBJ1-1; D remains ambiguous. This CDR3 region has 14 residues. Germline V gives CDR1 MGHRA, CDR2 YSYEKL. Trimming stripped 6 bases from V and 4 bases from J, with 15 bases between.

The chain couples TRBV5-1 to TRBJ2-3; 7 nucleotides agree with TRBD2. The V gene's germline CDR1 is SGHRS and CDR2 YFSETQ. The CDR3 contains 15 residues. Trimming removed 3 bases from V and 0 bases from J; junction bases left unmatched: 4. Here the CDR3 reads CASSSVGGSTDTQYF. DNA of the CDR3: TGCGCCAGCAGCTCAGTGGGGGGGAGCACAGATACGCAGTATTTT.

This chain links TRBV6-6 with TRBJ2-5; 11 bases fit TRBD1. Germline trimming cut 2 bases from V and 5 bases from J; bases unmatched to any gene: 7. The CDR3 contains 16 residues. Germline CDR1 and CDR2: MNHNY and SVGAGI (reference sequence). The CDR3 sequence: CASSYPRTGGMETQYF. The CDR3, as DNA: TGTGCCAGCAGTTACCCTAGGACAGGGGGCATGGAGACCCAGTACTTC.

This clone is a singleton in its sample. The chain uses TRBV6-1 and TRBJ2-3; no firm D call. The CDR3 has 14 amino acids. V was shortened by 3 bases and J by 2 bases, with 9 bases between the two germline ends. Looked up from germline, CDR1 is MNHNS and CDR2 is SASEGT. The chain's CDR3 is CASSDGHTTDTQYF. The CDR3 DNA is TGTGCCAGCAGTGATGGGCATACCACAGATACGCAGTATTTT.

Comments on this clone: The junction differs from germline at one of its ends, possibly a read error. The chain recombines TRBV6-6 with TRBJ1-2, with a possible D match to TRBD1 (6 bases). Germline V gives CDR1 MNHNY, CDR2 SVGAGI (reference sequence). The CDR3 contains 13 residues. For the CDR3, the DNA is TGTGCCAGCAGACCCCTGACAACCCGGGACAAAATCTTC. It codes for CASRPLTTRDKIF.

The CDR3: CASSPSSWGGSPLHF. The CDR3 DNA reads TGCGCCAGCAGCCCGAGCTCTTGGGGGGGCTCACCCCTCCACTTT. The chain uses TRBV5-1 and TRBJ1-6; possibly TRBD1 for D (6 bases). The V gene lost 4 bases and the J gene lost 10 bases, with 18 bases spanning the gap. CDR1 is SGHRS and CDR2 is YFSETQ in the germline V gene. This CDR3 is 15 amino acids long.

V and J are TRBV6-1 and TRBJ1-5; the match to TRBD1 covers 8 bases. CDR1 and CDR2 from the germline V gene are MNHNS and SASEGT. V shed 8 bases, J shed 3 bases, and the junction held 6 bases outside the gene matches. CDR3 size: 14 residues. CDR3 loop: CASELRGHNQPQHF. In DNA form, the CDR3 reads TGTGCCAGCGAACTCAGGGGGCACAATCAGCCCCAGCATTTT.

The rearrangement joins TRBV19 to TRBJ1-2, with 8 bases that match TRBD1. After removal of 6 bases from V and 2 bases from J, the junction contained 11 bases not matched to a gene. This CDR3 spans 16 amino acids. Looked up from germline, CDR1 is LNHDA and CDR2 is SQIVND (reference sequence). CDR3 sequence (DNA): TGTGCCAGTAGGGGAACTCAGGGGGACAGGAACTATGGCTACACCTTC. It translates to CASRGTQGDRNYGYTF.

The V gene is TRBV19, the J gene TRBJ1-5; 7 nucleotides match TRBD1. CDR1 is LNHDA and CDR2 is SQIVND in the germline V gene (reference sequence). The CDR3 totals 14 residues. Germline trimming cut 1 base from V and 5 bases from J; bases unmatched to any gene: 2. The CDR3 DNA sequence: TGTGCCAGTAGTATAGGGGACAGTTATCAGCCCCAGCATTTT. It yields the protein CASSIGDSYQPQHF.

In its sample, this clone was seen a few times. The genes are TRBV6-1 and TRBJ2-7, with 8 bases identical to TRBD2. V shed 3 bases and J 5 bases; nucleotides not matched to a gene: 9. The CDR3 extends over 15 amino acids. From germline, CDR1 is MNHNS and CDR2 SASEGT. CDR3 loop: CASSEMTSASHEQYV. CDR3 sequence (DNA): TGTGCCAGCAGTGAGATGACTAGCGCCAGCCACGAGCAGTACGTC.

The chain is built from TRBV19 and TRBJ1-2; perhaps TRBD1 as D (5 bases). Germline V gene data show CDR1 as LNHDA and CDR2 as SQIVND (reference sequence). The CDR3 is made up of 11 amino acids. With 2 bases removed from V and 8 bases from J, the gap between germline ends came to 6 bases. The CDR3 nucleotides read TGTGCCAGTAGTATACAGGGAGGCTACACCTTC. Encoded protein: CASSIQGGYTF.

The J gene is TRBJ2-5, the V gene TRBV4-1, with a weak D call TRBD1 (5 bases). V was pared by 4 bases and J by 0 bases, with 15 bases between. Looked up from germline, CDR1 is MGHRA and CDR2 is YSYEKL. The CDR3 consists of 16 residues. Here the CDR3 reads CASSRTDDSYQETQYF. DNA for the CDR3: TGCGCCAGCAGCCGCACAGATGACAGCTACCAAGAGACCCAGTACTTC.

This clone was recorded once. This sequence joins TRBV2 and TRBJ1-1; D perhaps matches TRBD1 (5 bases). This CDR3 region has 14 residues. Looked up from germline, CDR1 is SNHLY and CDR2 is FYNNEI. Trimming cost V 6 bases and J 1 base, with 12 bases left between them. This CDR3 reads CASRFRVSNTEAFF. CDR3 in DNA: TGTGCCAGCAGGTTCAGGGTATCGAACACTGAAGCTTTCTTT.

V gene TRBV7-8 combines with J gene TRBJ1-1, with D uncertain. The length of the CDR3 is 13 residues. Germline-derived CDR1 and CDR2 are SGHVS and FQNEAQ. Deletions cut 4 bases from V and 0 bases from J, with 6 bases between. CDR3 protein: CASSSTMNTEAFF. The CDR3 DNA follows: TGTGCCAGCAGCTCAACTATGAACACTGAAGCTTTCTTT.

For the CDR3, the DNA is TGCGCCAGCAGTCAACCTTACGGGGGGCGGGAGCAGTACGTC. It specifies CASSQPYGGREQYV. This chain uses TRBV23-1 with TRBJ2-7; D is perhaps TRBD2 (7 bases). TRBV23-1 is an ORF, and what it does is uncertain. Trimming cost V 2 bases and J 7 bases, with 15 bases left between them. CDR3 length: 14 amino acids.

As DNA, the CDR3 is TGTGCCAGCAGCGCCGGAGGGAGCTCCTACAATGAGCAGTTCTTC. Translating gives CASSAGGSSYNEQFF. This chain links TRBV11-3 with TRBJ2-1; D may be TRBD2 (6 bases). The CDR3 has 15 amino acids. Trimming took off 5 bases at V and 0 bases at J, with 11 bases between the two ends. CDR1 and CDR2 (germline): SGHNT, YENEEA.

This clone was detected a few times. The chain recombines TRBV10-2 with TRBJ2-1; 7 nucleotides line up with TRBD2. Germline values: CDR1 WSHSY, CDR2 SAAADI. After removal of 8 bases from V and 8 bases from J, the junction contained 9 bases not matched to a gene. CDR3 size: 13 residues. This CDR3 reads CASWGGGVDEQFF. The CDR3 DNA is TGCGCCAGCTGGGGGGGAGGTGTCGATGAGCAGTTCTTC.

This clone was seen more than once but under ten times. The gene calls are TRBV2 and TRBJ1-6; D perhaps matches TRBD1 (5 bases). V dropped 3 bases and J dropped 7 bases, with 10 bases sitting between them. Germline V gene lookup returns CDR1 SNHLY and CDR2 FYNNEI. CDR3 length: 14 residues. The CDR3 loop reads CASSDLGGNSPLHF. CDR3 coding DNA: TGTGCCAGCAGTGATTTGGGGGGGAATTCACCCCTCCACTTT.

This chain joins TRBV10-2 and TRBJ2-1, with 8 bases that match TRBD1. There are 15 residues in the CDR3. J lost 11 bases, V lost 7 bases, and 16 bases had no gene match. The germline gives CDR1 WSHSY, CDR2 SAAADI. The CDR3 coding sequence is TGCGCCAGCACCGAAGGGGGGTTTGGGGACAGGCAGCAGTTCTTC. This gives the protein CASTEGGFGDRQQFF.

Only one count was recorded for this clone. The chain employs TRBV5-1 and TRBJ2-7, with 14 bases that match TRBD2. In germline, CDR1 is SGHRS, CDR2 YFSETQ. The V segment lost 4 bases and the J segment 11 bases; nucleotides outside the gene matches: 8. This CDR3 comprises 14 residues. CDR3 bases: TGCGCCAGCAGCCCCGGGACTAGCGGGAGCGCGAAGTACGTC. Its translation: CASSPGTSGSAKYV.

The chain couples TRBV29-1 to TRBJ2-1, with 9 positions matching TRBD2. The CDR3 totals 15 residues. V lost 6 bases and J lost 7; bases outside the gene matches: 13. CDR1 is SQVTM, CDR2 ANQGSEA, per germline. As DNA, the CDR3 is TGCAGCGTCCTCGGGATAGCGGGAGAATCGAATGAGCAGTTCTTC. It encodes CSVLGIAGESNEQFF.

This chain uses TRBV19 with TRBJ1-5; 7 bases match TRBD1. CDR1 is LNHDA and CDR2 is SQIVND in the germline V gene (reference sequence). The CDR3 has 14 residues. Trimming took 6 bases from V and 7 from J; bases not matched to a gene: 9. The CDR3 DNA reads TGTGCCAGTAGCACGACAGGGCCCCAACAGCCCCAGCATTTT. Residues: CASSTTGPQQPQHF.

The CDR3 DNA follows: TGTGCCAGCACCATCAGCCTAGCGTCCGAGCAGTACGTC. Residues: CASTISLASEQYV. V is TRBV6-1 and J is TRBJ2-7, with D maybe TRBD2 (6 bases). The CDR3 consists of 13 residues. The germline gives CDR1 MNHNS, CDR2 SASEGT. V shed 7 bases and J shed 6 bases, with 16 bases lying between them.

The rearrangement uses TRBV7-9 and TRBJ2-7; possibly TRBD2 for D (7 bases). V was clipped by 7 bases and J by 3 bases, with 31 bases between them. This CDR3 contains 19 residues. CDR1 and CDR2 from the germline V gene are SEHNR and FQNEAQ (reference sequence). The CDR3 DNA sequence: TGTGCCAGCACTTTGGGCTTGACCGGGATCGGGGGGCTAATCTACGAGCAGTACTTC. Residues: CASTLGLTGIGGLIYEQYF.

The genes are TRBV7-8 and TRBJ1-1; a weak D match, TRBD1 (6 bases). The V end lost 0 bases, the J end lost 4 bases, and 21 bases lay between the germline ends. CDR3 size: 18 residues. The V gene's germline CDR1 is SGHVS and CDR2 FQNEAQ. The CDR3 loop is CASSLAVWGGRGGTEAFF. CDR3 DNA: TGTGCCAGCAGCTTAGCAGTTTGGGGGGGTAGAGGGGGCACTGAAGCTTTCTTT.

DNA of the CDR3: TGTGCCAGCAGTGAATTGGGGGGTGAGCAGTACGTC. Translated: CASSELGGEQYV. V gene TRBV6-1 combines with J gene TRBJ2-7; the D gene is possibly TRBD2 (6 bases). CDR1 MNHNS and CDR2 SASEGT come from the germline V gene. V was cut by 2 bases and J by 7 bases, with 9 bases left in between. The CDR3 is made up of 12 amino acids.

The V call is TRBV7-2, the J call TRBJ1-4; D gene ambiguous. Trimming removed 5 bases from V and 2 bases from J, with 6 bases in between. Looked up from germline, CDR1 is SGHTA and CDR2 is FQGNSA. The CDR3 spans 13 residues. The CDR3 coding sequence is TGTGCCAGCAGCCTCTCCACTAATGAAAAACTGTTTTTT. This translates into CASSLSTNEKLFF.

This sequence joins TRBV7-8 and TRBJ1-1, with 8 bases lining up with TRBD1. The CDR3 contains 17 residues. With V trimmed by 4 bases and J by 3 bases, 13 bases remained unmatched. Germline V lookup: CDR1 SGHVS, CDR2 FQNEAQ. The chain's CDR3 is CASSSPSTGGRDTEAFF. The CDR3 nucleotides read TGTGCCAGCAGCTCCCCCTCCACAGGGGGAAGGGACACTGAAGCTTTCTTT.